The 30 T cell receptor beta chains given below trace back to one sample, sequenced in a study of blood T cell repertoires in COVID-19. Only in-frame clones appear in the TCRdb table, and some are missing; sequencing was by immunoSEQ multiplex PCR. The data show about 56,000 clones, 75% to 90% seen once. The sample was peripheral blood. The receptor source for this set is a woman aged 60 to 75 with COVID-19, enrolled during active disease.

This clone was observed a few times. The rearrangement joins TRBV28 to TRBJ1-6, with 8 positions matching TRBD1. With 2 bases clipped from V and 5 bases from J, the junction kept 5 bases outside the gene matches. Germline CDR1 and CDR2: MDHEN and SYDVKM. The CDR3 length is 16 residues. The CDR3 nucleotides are TGTGCCAGCAGTTTACCCCCGGGACAGGATAATTCACCCCTCCACTTT. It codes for CASSLPPGQDNSPLHF.

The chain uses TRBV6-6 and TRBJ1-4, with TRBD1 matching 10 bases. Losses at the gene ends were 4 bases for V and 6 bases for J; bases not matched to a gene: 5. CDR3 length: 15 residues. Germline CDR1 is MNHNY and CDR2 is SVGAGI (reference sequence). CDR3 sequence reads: CASSSPGTGDEKLFF. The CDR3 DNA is TGTGCCAGCAGTTCCCCCGGGACAGGGGATGAAAAACTGTTTTTT.

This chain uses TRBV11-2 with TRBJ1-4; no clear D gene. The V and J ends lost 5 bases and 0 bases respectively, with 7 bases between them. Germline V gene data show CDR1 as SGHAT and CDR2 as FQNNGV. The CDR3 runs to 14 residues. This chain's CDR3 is CASSPGPTNEKLFF. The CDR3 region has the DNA TGTGCCAGCAGCCCGGGTCCAACTAATGAAAAACTGTTTTTT.

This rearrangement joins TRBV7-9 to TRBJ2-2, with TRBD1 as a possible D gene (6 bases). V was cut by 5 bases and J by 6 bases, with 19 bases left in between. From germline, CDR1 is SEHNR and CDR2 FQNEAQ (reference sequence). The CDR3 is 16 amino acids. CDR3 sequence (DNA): TGTGCCAGCAGCGGTCCTCCGACAGGCCATGCCGGGGAGCTGTTTTTT. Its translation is CASSGPPTGHAGELFF.

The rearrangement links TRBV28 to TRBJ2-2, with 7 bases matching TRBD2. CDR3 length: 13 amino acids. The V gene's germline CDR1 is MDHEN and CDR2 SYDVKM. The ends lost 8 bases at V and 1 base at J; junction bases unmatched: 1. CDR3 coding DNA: TGTGCCAGCGGGACTATGAACACCGGGGAGCTGTTTTTT. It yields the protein CASGTMNTGELFF.

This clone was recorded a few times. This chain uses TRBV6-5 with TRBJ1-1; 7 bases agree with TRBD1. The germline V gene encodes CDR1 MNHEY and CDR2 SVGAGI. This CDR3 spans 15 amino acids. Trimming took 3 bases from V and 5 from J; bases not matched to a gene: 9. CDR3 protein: CASSYLMDRRTEAFF. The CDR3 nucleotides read TGTGCCAGCAGTTATCTCATGGACAGGAGAACTGAAGCTTTCTTT.

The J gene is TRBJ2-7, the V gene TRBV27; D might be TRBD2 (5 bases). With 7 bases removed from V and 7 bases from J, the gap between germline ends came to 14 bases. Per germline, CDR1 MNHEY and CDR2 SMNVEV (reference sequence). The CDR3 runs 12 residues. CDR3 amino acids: CASTAWTGEQYF. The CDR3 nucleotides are TGTGCCAGCACCGCCTGGACGGGGGAGCAGTACTTC.

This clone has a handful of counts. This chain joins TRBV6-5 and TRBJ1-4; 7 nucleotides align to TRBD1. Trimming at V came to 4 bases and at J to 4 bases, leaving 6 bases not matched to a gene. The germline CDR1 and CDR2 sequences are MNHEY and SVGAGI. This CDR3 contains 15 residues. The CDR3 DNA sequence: TGTGCCAGCAGTTTCGGGACAGCCGATAATGAAAAACTGTTTTTT. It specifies CASSFGTADNEKLFF.

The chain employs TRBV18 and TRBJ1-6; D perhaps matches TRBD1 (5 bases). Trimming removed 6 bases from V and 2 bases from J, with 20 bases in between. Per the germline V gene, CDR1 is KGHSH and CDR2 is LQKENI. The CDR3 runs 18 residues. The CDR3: CASSRDSLGGAYNSPLHF. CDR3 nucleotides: TGTGCCAGCTCCCGGGACTCCCTCGGAGGAGCCTATAATTCACCCCTCCACTTT.

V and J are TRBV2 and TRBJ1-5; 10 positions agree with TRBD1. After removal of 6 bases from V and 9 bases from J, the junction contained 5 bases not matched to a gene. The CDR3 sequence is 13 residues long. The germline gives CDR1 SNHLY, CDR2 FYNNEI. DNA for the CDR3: TGTGCCAGCAGAGGGACAGGGGCTGGGCCCCAGCATTTT. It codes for CASRGTGAGPQHF.

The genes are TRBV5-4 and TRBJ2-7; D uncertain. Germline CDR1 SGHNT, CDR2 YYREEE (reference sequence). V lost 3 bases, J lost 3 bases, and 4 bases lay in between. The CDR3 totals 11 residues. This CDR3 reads CASSSFYEQYF. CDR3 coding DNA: TGTGCCAGCAGCTCGTTCTACGAGCAGTACTTC.

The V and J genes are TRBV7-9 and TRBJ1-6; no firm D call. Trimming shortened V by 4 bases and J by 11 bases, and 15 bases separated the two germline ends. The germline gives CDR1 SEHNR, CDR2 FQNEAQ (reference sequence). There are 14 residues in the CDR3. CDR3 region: CASSSPDPRAPLHF. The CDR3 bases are TGTGCCAGCAGCTCTCCAGACCCACGGGCACCCCTCCACTTT.

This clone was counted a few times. CDR3 region: CASSSGINTGELFF. The CDR3 nucleotides read TGTGCCAGCAGCTCCGGGATAAACACCGGGGAGCTGTTTTTT. This chain connects TRBV7-9 to TRBJ2-2; tentatively, D is TRBD2 (5 bases). V shed 4 bases and J shed 2 bases, with 8 bases lying between them. Germline values: CDR1 SEHNR, CDR2 FQNEAQ (reference sequence). There are 14 residues in the CDR3.

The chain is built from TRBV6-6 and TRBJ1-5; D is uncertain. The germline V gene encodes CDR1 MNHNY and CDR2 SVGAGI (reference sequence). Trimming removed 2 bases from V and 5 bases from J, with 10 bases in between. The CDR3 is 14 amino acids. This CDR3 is CASSYGRNDQPQHF. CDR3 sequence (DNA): TGTGCCAGCAGTTACGGGCGCAACGATCAGCCCCAGCATTTT.

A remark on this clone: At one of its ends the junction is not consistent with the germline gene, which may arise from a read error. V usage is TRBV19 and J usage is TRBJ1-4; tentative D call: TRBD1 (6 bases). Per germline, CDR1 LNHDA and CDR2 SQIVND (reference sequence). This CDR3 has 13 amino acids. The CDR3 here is CASTKNPGHRRIF. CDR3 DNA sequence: TGTGCCAGTACCAAGAACCCGGGACACCGCAGGATTTTT.

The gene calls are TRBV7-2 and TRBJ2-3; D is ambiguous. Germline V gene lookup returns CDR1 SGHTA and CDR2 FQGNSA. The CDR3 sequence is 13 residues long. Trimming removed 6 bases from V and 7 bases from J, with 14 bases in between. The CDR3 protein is CASSFPQLNTQYF. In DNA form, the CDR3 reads TGTGCCAGCAGTTTCCCACAGTTAAATACGCAGTATTTT.

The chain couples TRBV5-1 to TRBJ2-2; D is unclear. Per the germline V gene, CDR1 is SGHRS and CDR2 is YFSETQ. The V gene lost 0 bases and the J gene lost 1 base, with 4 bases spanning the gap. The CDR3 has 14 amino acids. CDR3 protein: CASSLGQNTGELFF. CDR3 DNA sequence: TGCGCCAGCAGCTTGGGACAGAACACCGGGGAGCTGTTTTTT.

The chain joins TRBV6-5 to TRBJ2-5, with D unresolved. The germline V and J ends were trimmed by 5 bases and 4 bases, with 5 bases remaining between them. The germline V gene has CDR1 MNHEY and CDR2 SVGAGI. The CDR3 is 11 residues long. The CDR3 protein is CASSLGETQYF. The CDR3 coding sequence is TGTGCCAGCAGTCTAGGAGAGACCCAGTACTTC.

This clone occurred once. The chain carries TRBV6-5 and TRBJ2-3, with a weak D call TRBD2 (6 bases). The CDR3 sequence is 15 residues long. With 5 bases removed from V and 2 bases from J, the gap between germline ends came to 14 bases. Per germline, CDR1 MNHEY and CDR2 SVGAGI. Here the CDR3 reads CASSTPSAHTDTQYF. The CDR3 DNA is TGTGCCAGCAGTACCCCTAGCGCCCACACAGATACGCAGTATTTT.

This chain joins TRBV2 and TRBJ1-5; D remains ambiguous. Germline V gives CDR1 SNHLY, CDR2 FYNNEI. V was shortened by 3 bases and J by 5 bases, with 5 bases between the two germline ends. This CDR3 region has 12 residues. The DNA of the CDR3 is TGTGCCAGCAGTGACAATTATCAGCCCCAGCATTTT. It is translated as CASSDNYQPQHF.

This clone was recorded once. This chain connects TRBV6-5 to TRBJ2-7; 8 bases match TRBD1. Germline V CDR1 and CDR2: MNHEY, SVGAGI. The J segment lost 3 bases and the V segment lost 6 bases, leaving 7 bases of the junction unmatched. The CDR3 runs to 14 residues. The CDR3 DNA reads TGTGCCAGCAGGCTGAGACAGGGGAACTACGAGCAGTACTTC. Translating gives CASRLRQGNYEQYF.

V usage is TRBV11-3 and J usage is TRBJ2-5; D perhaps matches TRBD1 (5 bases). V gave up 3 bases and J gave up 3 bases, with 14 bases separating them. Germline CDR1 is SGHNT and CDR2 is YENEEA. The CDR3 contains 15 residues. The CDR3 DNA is TGTGCCAGCAGCTTTTGGCAGGGCAATAAAGAGACCCAGTACTTC. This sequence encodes CASSFWQGNKETQYF.

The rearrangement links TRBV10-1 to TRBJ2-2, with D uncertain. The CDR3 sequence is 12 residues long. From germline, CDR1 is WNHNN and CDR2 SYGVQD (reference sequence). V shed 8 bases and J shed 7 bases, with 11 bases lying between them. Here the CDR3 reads CASGPAIGELFF. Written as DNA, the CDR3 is TGCGCCAGCGGGCCGGCGATCGGGGAGCTGTTTTTT.

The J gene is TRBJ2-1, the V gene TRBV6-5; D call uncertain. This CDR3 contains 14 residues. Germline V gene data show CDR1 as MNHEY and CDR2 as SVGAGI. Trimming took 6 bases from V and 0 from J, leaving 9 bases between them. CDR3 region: CASRPLSSYNEQFF. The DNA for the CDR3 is TGTGCCAGCAGACCACTGAGCTCCTACAATGAGCAGTTCTTC.

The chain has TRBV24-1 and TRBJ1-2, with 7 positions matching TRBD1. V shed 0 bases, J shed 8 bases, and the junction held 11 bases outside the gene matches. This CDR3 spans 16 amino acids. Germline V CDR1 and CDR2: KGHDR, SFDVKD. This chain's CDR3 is CATSDLGSGGSPGYTF. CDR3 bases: TGTGCCACCAGTGATTTGGGGTCAGGGGGATCTCCCGGCTACACCTTC.

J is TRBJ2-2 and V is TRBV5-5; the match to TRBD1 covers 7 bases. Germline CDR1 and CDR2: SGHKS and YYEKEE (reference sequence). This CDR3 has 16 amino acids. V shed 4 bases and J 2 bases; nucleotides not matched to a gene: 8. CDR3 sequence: CASSRRRGINTGELFF. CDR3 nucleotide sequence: TGTGCCAGCAGCCGTCGCAGGGGGATCAACACCGGGGAGCTGTTTTTT.

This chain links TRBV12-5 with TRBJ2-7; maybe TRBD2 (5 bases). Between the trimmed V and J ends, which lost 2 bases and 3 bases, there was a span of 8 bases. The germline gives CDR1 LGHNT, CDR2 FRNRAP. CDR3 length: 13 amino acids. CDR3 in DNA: TGTGCTAGTGGTTTGACGGGAAACTACGAGCAGTACTTC. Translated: CASGLTGNYEQYF.

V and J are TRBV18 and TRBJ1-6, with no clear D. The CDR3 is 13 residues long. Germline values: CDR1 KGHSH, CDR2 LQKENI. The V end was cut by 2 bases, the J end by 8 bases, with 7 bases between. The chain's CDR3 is CASSPDEDSPLHF. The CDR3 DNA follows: TGTGCCAGCTCACCAGACGAGGATTCACCCCTCCACTTT. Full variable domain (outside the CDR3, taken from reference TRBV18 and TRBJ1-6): NAGVMQNPRHLVRRRGQEARLRCSPMKGHSHVYWYRQLPEEGLKFMVYLQKENIIDESGMPKERFSAEFPKEGPSILRIQQVVRGDSAAYFCASSPDEDSPLHFGNGTRLTVT.

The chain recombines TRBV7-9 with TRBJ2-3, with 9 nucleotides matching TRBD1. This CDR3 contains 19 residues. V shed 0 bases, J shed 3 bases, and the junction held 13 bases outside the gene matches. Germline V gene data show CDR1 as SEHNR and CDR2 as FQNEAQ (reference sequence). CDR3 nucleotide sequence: TGTGCCAGCAGCTTAGCTTCGGGCGTCGACAGGGGGGGAACAGATACGCAGTATTTT. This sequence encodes CASSLASGVDRGGTDTQYF.

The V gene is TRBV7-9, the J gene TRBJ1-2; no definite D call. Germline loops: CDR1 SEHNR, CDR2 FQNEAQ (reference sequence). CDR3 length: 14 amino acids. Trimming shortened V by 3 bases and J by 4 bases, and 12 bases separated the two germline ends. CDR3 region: CASSFQEVSYGYTF. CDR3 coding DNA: TGTGCCAGCAGCTTCCAGGAAGTCTCCTATGGCTACACCTTC.